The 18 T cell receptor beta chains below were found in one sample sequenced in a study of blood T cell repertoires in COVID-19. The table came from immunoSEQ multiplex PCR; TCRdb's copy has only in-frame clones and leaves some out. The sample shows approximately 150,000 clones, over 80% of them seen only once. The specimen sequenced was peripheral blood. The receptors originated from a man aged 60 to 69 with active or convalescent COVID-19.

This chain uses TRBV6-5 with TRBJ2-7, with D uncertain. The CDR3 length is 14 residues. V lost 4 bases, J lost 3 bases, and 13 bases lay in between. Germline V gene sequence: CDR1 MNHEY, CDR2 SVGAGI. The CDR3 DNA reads TGTGCCAGCAGTTCCGCCCGACTCCTCTACGAGCAGTACTTC. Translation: CASSSARLLYEQYF.

For the CDR3, the DNA is TGTGCCAGCAGATCCTCGGGACTGGATGTAGCCGGGGAGCTGTTTTTT. Encoded protein: CASRSSGLDVAGELFF. This chain links TRBV7-3 with TRBJ2-2; tentatively, D is TRBD2 (6 bases). Deletions cut 6 bases from V and 6 bases from J, with 20 bases between. Germline V gene lookup returns CDR1 SGHTA and CDR2 FQGTGA. The CDR3 has 16 amino acids.

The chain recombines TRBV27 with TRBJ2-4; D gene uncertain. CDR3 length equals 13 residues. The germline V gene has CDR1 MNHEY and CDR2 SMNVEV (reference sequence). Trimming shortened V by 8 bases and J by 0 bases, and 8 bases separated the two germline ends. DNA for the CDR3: TGTGCCAGCCACGGGTTAGCCAAAAACATTCAGTACTTC. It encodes CASHGLAKNIQYF.

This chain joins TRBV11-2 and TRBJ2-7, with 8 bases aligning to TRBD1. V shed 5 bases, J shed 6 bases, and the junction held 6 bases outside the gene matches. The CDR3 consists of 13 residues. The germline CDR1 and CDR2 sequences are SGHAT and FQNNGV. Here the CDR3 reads CASSLDRVGEQYF. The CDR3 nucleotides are TGTGCCAGCAGCCTGGACAGGGTTGGCGAGCAGTACTTC.

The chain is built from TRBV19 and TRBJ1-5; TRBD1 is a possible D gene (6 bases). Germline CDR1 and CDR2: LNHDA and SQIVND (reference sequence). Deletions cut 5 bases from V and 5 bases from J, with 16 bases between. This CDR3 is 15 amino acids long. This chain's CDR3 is CASSLGVGAHQPQHF. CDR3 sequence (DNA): TGTGCCAGTAGTCTCGGGGTGGGGGCCCATCAGCCCCAGCATTTT.

CDR3 amino acids: CASRPQGAATGELFF. CDR3 nucleotides: TGTGCCAGCAGACCACAGGGGGCTGCCACCGGGGAGCTGTTTTTT. The rearrangement links TRBV6-5 to TRBJ2-2, with 9 bases aligning to TRBD1. CDR1 MNHEY and CDR2 SVGAGI come from the germline V gene. The CDR3 totals 15 residues. V was clipped by 6 bases and J by 4 bases; unmatched bases: 6.

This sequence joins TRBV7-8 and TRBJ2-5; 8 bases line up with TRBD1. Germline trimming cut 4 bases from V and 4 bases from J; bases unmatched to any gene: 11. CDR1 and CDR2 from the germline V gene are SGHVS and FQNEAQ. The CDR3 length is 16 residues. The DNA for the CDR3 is TGTGCCAGCAGCTCCTATGCCACAGGGGGACCAGAGACCCAGTACTTC. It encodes CASSSYATGGPETQYF. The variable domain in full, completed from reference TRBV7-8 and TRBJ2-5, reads GAGVSQSPRYKVAKRGQDVALRCDPISGHVSLFWYQQALGQGPEFLTYFQNEAQLDKSGLPSDRFFAERPEGSVSTLKIQRTQQEDSAVYLCASSSYATGGPETQYFGPGTRLLVL.

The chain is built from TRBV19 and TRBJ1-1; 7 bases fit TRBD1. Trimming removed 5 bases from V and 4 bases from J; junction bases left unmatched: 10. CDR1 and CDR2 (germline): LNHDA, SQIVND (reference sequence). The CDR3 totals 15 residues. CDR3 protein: CASSSRQGRPTEAFF. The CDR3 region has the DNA TGTGCCAGTAGTTCCCGACAGGGTCGCCCCACTGAAGCTTTCTTT.

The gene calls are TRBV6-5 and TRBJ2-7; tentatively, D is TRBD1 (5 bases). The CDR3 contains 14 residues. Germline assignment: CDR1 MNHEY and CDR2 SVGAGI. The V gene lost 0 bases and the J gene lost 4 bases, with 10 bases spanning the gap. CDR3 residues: CASSYSTATYEQYF. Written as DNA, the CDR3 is TGTGCCAGCAGTTACTCGACAGCAACGTACGAGCAGTACTTC.

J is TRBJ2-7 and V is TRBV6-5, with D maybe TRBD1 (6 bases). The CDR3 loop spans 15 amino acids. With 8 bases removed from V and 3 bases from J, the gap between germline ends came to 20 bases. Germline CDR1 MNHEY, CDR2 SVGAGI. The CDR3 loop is CASQVGTGKNYEQYF. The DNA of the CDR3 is TGTGCCAGCCAAGTGGGAACAGGGAAGAACTACGAGCAGTACTTC.

The DNA of the CDR3 is TGTGCCAGCTCCCCGGCGAGGGCCTTTAATGAAAAACTGTTTTTT. Protein: CASSPARAFNEKLFF. The rearrangement joins TRBV18 to TRBJ1-4; the D is unclear. The CDR3 spans 15 residues. V lost 6 bases to trimming and J lost 4 bases, with 15 bases between them. Germline V lookup: CDR1 KGHSH, CDR2 LQKENI.

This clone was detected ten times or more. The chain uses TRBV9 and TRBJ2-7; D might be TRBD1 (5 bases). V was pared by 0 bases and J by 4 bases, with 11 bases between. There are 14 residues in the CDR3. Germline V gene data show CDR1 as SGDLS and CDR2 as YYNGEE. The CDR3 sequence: CASSVADTFYEQYF. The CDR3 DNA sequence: TGTGCCAGCAGCGTAGCGGACACTTTTTACGAGCAGTACTTC. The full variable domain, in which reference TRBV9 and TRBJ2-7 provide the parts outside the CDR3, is DSGVTQTPKHLITATGQRVTLRCSPRSGDLSVYWYQQSLDQGLQFLIQYYNGEERAKGNILERFSAQQFPDLHSELNLSSLELGDSALYFCASSVADTFYEQYFGPGTRLTVT.

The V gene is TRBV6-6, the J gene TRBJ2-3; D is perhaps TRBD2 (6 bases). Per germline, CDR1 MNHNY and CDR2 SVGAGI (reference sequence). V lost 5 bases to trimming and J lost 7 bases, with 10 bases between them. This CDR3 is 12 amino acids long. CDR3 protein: CASSPEGNTQYF. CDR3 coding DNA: TGTGCCAGCAGTCCGGAGGGGAATACGCAGTATTTT.

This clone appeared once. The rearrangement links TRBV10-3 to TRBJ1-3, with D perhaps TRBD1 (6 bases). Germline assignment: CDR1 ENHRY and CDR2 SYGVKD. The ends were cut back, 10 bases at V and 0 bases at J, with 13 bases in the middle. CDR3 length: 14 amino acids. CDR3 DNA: TGTGCCAGCCAAACAGGGAGCTCTGGAAACACCATATATTTT. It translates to CASQTGSSGNTIYF.

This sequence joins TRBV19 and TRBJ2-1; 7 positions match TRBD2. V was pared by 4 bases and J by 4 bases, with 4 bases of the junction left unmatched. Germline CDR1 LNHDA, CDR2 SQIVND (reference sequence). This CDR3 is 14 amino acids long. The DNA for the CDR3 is TGTGCCAGTAGTAGCCGGACTAGTTACAATGAGCAGTTCTTC. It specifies CASSSRTSYNEQFF.

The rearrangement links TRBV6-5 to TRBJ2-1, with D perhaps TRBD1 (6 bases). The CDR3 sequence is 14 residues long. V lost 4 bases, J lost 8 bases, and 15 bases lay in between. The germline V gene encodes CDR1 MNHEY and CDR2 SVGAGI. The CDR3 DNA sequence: TGTGCCAGCAGTTCTATCGGCAGGGGTGATGAGCAGTTCTTC. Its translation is CASSSIGRGDEQFF.

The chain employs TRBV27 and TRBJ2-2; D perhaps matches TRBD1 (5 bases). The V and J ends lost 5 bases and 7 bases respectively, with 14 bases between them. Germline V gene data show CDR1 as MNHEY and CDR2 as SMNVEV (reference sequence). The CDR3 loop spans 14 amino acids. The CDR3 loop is CASSILTQGGELFF. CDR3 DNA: TGTGCCAGCAGTATTCTCACCCAGGGCGGGGAGCTGTTTTTT.

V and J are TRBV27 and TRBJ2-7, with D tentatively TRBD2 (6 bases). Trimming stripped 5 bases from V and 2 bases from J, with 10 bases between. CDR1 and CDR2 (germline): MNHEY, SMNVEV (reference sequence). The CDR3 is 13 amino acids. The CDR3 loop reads CASSLTRAYEQYF. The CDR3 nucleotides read TGTGCCAGCAGTCTGACTAGAGCCTACGAGCAGTACTTC.